This T cell receptor beta chain was sequenced during a study of regulatory T cells in long-lasting Graves disease. Construction of the TCR beta libraries employed iRepertoire HTBI primers in conjunction with Arm-PCR of CDR3 regions. TCRdb processed the multiplex PCR reads anew with MiXCR; each CDR3 protein has one entry. Of a few hundred thousand distinct CDR3 sequences in the sample, more than 20% were seen once. The time point here: persistent/refractory GD, antithyroid drugs over 5 years with positive TRAb. Extracted RNA from PBMCs served as the source of the TCR library. This clonotype was found a few times. V was clipped by 4 bases and J by 0 bases; unmatched bases: 15. This CDR3 contains 19 residues. Germline V gene data show CDR1 as ENHRY and CDR2 as SYGVKD.

This sequence joins TRBV10-3 and TRBJ2-7, with 10 bases aligning to TRBD1. Sequencing used peripheral blood mononuclear cells (PBMCs), obtained when the disease was refractory, from a patient treated with antithyroid drugs. The TCR was taken from a woman aged 40 to 50 with Graves disease. The CDR3 reads CAISGRGTGVPTSSYEQYF. In DNA form, the CDR3 reads TGTGCCATCAGTGGGCGGGGGACAGGGGTTCCTACATCCTCCTACGAGCAGTACTTC.